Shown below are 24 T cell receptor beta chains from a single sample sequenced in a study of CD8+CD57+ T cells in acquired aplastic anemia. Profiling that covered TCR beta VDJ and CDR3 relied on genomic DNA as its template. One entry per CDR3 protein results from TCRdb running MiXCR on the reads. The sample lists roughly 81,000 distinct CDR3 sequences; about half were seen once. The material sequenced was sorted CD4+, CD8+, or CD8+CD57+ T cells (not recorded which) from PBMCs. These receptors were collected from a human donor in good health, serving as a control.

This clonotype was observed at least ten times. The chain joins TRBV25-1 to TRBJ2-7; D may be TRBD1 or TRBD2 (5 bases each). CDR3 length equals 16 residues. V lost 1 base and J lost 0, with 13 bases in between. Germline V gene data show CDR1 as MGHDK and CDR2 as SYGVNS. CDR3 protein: CASSEFEVGTSYEQYF. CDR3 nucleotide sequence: TGTGCCAGCAGTGAATTCGAGGTGGGGACCTCCTACGAGCAGTACTTC.

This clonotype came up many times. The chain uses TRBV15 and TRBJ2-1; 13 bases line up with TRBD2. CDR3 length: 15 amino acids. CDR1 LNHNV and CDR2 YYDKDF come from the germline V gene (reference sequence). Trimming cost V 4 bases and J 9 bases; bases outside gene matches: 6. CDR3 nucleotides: TGTGCCACCAGCACCGAGGGACTAGCGGGACCTGAGCAGTTCTTC. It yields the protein CATSTEGLAGPEQFF.

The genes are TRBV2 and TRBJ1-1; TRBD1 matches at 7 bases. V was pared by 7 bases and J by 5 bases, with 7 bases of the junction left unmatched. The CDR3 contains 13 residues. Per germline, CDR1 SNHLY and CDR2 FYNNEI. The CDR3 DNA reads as TGTGCCAGCAACCGTGACAGGGAGACTGAAGCTTTCTTT. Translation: CASNRDRETEAFF.

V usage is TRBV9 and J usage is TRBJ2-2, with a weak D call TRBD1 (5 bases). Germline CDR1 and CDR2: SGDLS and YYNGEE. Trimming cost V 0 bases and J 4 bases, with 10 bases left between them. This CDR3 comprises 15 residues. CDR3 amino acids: CASSVGTHPTGELFF. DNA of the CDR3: TGTGCCAGCAGCGTAGGGACACACCCCACCGGGGAGCTGTTTTTT.

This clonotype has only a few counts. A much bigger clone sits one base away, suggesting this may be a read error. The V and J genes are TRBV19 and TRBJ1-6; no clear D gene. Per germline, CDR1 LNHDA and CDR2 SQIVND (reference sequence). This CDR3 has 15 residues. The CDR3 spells CAGSRSDQYNSPLHF. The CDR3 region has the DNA TGTGCCGGTAGTAGATCGGACCAATATAATTCACCCCTCCACTTT.

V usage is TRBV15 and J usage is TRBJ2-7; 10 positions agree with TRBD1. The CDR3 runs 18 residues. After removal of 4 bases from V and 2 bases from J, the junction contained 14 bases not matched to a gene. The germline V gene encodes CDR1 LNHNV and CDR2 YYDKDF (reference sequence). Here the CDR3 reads CATSIGGQGNRAAYEQYF. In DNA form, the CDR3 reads TGTGCCACCAGCATAGGGGGACAGGGGAATAGAGCAGCCTACGAGCAGTACTTC.

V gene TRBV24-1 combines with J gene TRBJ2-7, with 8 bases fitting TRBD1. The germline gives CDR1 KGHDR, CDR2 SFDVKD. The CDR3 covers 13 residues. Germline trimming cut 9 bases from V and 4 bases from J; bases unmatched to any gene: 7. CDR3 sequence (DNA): TGTGCCACCGACGGGACAGGCTCTTACGAGCAGTACTTC. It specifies CATDGTGSYEQYF.

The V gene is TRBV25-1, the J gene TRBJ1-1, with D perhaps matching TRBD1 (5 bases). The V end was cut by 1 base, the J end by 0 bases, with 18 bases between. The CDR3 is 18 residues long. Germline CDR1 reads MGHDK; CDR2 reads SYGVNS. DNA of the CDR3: TGTGCCAGCAGTGAATCCCCGTACCTTCAGGGCATGAACACTGAAGCTTTCTTT. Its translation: CASSESPYLQGMNTEAFF. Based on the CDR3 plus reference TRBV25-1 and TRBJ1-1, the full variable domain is EADIYQTPRYLVIGTGKKITLECSQTMGHDKMYWYQQDPGMELHLIHYSYGVNSTEKGDLSSESTVSRIRTEHFPLTLESARPSHTSQYLCASSESPYLQGMNTEAFFGQGTRLTVV.

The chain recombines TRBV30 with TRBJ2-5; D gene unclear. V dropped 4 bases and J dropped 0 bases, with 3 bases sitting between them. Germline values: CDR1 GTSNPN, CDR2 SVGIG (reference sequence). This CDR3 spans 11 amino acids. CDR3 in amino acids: CAWTDQETQYF. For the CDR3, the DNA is TGTGCCTGGACAGACCAAGAGACCCAGTACTTC.

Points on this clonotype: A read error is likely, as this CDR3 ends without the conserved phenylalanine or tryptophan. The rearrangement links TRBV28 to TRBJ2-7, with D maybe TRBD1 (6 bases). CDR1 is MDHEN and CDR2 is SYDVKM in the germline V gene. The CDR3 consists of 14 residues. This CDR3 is CVSSLTQGRHEQYL. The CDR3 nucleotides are TGTGTCAGCAGTTTAACTCAGGGGAGACACGAGCAGTACCTC.

The CDR3 protein is CATSPGLAGGRVSYEQYF. The CDR3 region has the DNA TGTGCCACCAGCCCGGGACTAGCGGGAGGTAGGGTCTCCTACGAGCAGTACTTC. The J gene is TRBJ2-7, the V gene TRBV24-1; TRBD2 matches 15 bases. With 7 bases clipped from V and 0 bases from J, the junction kept 9 bases outside the gene matches. This CDR3 comprises 18 residues. Germline V gene sequence: CDR1 KGHDR, CDR2 SFDVKD.

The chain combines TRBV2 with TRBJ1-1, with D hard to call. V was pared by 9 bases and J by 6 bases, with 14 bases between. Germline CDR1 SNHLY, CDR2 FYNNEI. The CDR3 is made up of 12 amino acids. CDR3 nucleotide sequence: TGTGCCAGTCATGCATCGCACGCTGAAGCTTTCTTT. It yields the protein CASHASHAEAFF.

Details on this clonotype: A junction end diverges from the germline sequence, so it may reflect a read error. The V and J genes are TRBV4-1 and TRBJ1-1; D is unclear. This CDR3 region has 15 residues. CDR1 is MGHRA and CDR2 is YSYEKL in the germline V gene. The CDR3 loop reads CASSLKTGWNTEASF. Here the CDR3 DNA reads TGCGCCAGCAGCCTAAAAACGGGGTGGAACACTGAAGCTTCCTTT.

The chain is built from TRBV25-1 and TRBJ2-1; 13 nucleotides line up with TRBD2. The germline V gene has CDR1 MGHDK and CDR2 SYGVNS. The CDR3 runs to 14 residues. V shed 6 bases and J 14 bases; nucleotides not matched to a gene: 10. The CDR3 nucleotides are TGTGCCAGCAGGGATAACGGACTAGCGGGAGATGAGTTCTTC. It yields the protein CASRDNGLAGDEFF.

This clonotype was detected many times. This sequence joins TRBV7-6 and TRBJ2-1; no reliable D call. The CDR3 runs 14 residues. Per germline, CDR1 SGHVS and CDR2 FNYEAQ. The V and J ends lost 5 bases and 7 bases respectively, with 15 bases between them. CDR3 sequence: CASSRALSENEQFF. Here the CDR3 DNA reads TGTGCCAGCAGCCGCGCCTTAAGCGAAAATGAGCAGTTCTTC.

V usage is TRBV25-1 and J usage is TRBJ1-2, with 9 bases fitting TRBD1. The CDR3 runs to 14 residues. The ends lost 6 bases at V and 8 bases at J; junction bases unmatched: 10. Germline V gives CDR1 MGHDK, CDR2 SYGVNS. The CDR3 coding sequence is TGTGCCAGCAGAACCGACAGGGGGTATAAGGGCTACACCTTC. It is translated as CASRTDRGYKGYTF.

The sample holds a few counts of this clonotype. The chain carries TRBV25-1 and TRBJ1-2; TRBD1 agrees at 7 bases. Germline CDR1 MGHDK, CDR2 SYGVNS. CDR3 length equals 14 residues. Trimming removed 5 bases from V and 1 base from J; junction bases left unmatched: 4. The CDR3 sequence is CASSRQGGNYGYTF. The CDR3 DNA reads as TGTGCCAGCAGTAGACAGGGTGGTAACTATGGCTACACCTTC.

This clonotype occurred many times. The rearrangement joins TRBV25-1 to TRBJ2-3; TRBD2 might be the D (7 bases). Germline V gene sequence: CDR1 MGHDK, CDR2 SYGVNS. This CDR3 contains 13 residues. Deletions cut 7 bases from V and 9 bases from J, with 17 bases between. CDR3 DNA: TGTGCCAGCAATGGGGGGGGGCGGGAGACGCAGTATTTT. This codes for CASNGGGRETQYF.

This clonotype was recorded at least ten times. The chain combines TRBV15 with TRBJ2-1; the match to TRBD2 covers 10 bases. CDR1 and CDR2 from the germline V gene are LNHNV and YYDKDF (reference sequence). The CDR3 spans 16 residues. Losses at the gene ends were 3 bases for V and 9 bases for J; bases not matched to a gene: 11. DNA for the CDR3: TGTGCCACCAGCAGCTCCAGCGGGAGGGCCCGTGGTGAGCAGTTCTTC. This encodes CATSSSSGRARGEQFF. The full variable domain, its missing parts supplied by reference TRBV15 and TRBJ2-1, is DAMVIQNPRYQVTQFGKPVTLSCSQTLNHNVMYWYQQKSSQAPKLLFHYYDKDFNNEADTPDNFQSRRPNTSFCFLDIRSPGLGDTAMYLCATSSSSGRARGEQFFGPGTRLTVL.

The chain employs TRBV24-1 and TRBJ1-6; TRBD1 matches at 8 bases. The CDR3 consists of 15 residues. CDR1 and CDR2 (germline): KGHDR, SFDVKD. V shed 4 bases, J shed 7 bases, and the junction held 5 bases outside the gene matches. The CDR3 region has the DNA TGTGCCACCAGTGAAGGGTCAGGGGGCAATTCACCCCTCCACTTT. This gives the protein CATSEGSGGNSPLHF.

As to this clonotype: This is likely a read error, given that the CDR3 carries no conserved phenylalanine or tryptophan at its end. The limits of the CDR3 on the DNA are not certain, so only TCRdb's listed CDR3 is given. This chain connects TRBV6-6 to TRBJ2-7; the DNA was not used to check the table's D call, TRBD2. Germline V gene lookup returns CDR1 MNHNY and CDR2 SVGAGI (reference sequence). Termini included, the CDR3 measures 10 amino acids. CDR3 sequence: CASSETSGRA.

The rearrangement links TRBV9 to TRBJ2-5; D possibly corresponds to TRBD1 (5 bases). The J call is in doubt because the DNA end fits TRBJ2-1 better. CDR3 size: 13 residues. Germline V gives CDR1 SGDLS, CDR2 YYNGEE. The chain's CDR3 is CASSVRGVDEQFF. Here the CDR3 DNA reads TGTGCCAGCAGCGTAAGGGGCGTGGATGAGCAGTTCTTC.

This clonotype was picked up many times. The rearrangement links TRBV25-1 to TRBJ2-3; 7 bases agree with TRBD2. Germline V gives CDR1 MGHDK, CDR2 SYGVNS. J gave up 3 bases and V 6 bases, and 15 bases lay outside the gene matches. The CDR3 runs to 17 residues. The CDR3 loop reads CASSSPEGGGRTDTQYF. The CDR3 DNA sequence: TGTGCCAGCAGCTCCCCGGAGGGCGGCGGGAGAACAGATACGCAGTATTTT.

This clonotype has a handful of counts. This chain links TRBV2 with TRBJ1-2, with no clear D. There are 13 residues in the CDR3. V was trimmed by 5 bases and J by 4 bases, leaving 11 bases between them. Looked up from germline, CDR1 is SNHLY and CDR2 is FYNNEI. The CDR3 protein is CASSFRAFYGYTF. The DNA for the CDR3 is TGTGCCAGCAGTTTTAGGGCTTTCTATGGCTACACCTTC.